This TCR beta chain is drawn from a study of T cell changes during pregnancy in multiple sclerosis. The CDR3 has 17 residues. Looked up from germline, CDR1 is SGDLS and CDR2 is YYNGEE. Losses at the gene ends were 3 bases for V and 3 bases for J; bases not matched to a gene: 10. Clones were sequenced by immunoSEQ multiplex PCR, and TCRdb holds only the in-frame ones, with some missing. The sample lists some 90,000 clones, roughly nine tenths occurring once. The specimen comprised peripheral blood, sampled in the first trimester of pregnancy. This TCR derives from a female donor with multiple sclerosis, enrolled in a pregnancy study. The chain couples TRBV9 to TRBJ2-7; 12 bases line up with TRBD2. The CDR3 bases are TGTGCCAGCAGCGGGGGGGAGACTAGCGGGAGCCTCTACGAGCAGTACTTC. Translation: CASSGGETSGSLYEQYF.